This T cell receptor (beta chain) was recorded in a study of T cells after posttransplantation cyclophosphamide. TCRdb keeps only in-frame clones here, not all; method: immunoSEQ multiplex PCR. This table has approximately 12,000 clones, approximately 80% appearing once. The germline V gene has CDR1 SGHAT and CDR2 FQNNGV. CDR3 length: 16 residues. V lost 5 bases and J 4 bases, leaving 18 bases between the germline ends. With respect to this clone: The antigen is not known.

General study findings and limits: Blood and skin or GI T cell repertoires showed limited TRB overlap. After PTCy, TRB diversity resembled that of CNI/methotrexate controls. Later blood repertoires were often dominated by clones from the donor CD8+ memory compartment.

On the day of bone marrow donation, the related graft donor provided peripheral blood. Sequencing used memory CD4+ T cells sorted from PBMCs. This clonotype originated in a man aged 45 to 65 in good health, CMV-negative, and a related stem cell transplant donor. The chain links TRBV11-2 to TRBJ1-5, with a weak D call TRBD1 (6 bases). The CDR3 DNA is TGTGCCAGCAGCCCCATGGCGGGGGCGGGGAATCAGCCCCAGCATTTT. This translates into CASSPMAGAGNQPQHF.